The 11 T cell receptor beta chains in this list originate from one sample, sequenced in a study of blood T cell repertoires in COVID-19. The method was immunoSEQ multiplex PCR; TCRdb's version includes in-frame clones alone and lacks a portion of them. The table has 270,000 or so clones, roughly 89% seen once; the top ten hold around 10%. Sequenced material: peripheral blood. The source of these receptors is a woman under 40 with COVID-19, enrolled during active disease.

The chain has TRBV27 and TRBJ1-2, with 11 bases lining up with TRBD1. The junction had 4 bases not matched to a gene; V was cut back by 8 bases and J by 8 bases. This CDR3 comprises 12 residues. Germline assignment: CDR1 MNHEY and CDR2 SMNVEV (reference sequence). The CDR3 DNA sequence: TGTGCCAGCGGGACAGGGGGATTGGGCTACACCTTC. Translation gives CASGTGGLGYTF.

The chain couples TRBV20-1 to TRBJ2-5; 8 nucleotides agree with TRBD2. This CDR3 has 14 amino acids. Unmatched junction bases numbered 5, after V lost 3 bases and J lost 2 bases. The germline V gene encodes CDR1 DFQATT and CDR2 SNEGSKA (reference sequence). CDR3 DNA: TGCAGTGCTAGTAGGGGACTAGGACAAGAGACCCAGTACTTC. Translation gives CSASRGLGQETQYF.

The chain uses TRBV19 and TRBJ1-3; 7 bases are shared with TRBD1. CDR1 is LNHDA and CDR2 is SQIVND in the germline V gene (reference sequence). V gave up 4 bases and J gave up 7 bases; unmatched junction bases: 7. The CDR3 covers 14 residues. The chain's CDR3 is CASSTTGTGNTIYF. The CDR3 nucleotides are TGTGCCAGTAGTACGACAGGGACCGGCAACACCATATATTTT.

This clone was recorded a few times. The CDR3 region is CASSIGQGYGELFF. CDR3 nucleotide sequence: TGTGCCAGTAGTATCGGACAGGGTTACGGGGAGCTGTTTTTT. The rearrangement joins TRBV19 to TRBJ2-2; TRBD1 matches at 8 bases. CDR3 size: 14 residues. Trimming at V came to 3 bases and at J to 7 bases, leaving 4 bases not matched to a gene. The germline gives CDR1 LNHDA, CDR2 SQIVND (reference sequence).

In DNA, the CDR3 is TGCAGCGTTGAAGATCGTTGGAGAGGGAACACTGAAGCTTTCTTT. It yields the protein CSVEDRWRGNTEAFF. The chain has TRBV29-1 and TRBJ1-1; D call uncertain. This CDR3 has 15 amino acids. Per germline, CDR1 SQVTM and CDR2 ANQGSEA. Trimming took 0 bases from V and 1 from J, leaving 12 bases between them.

The CDR3 bases are TGTGCCAGTAGGGTCGACAGGGAATATGGCTACACCTTC. Translated, it gives CASRVDREYGYTF. This chain joins TRBV19 and TRBJ1-2; 7 nucleotides match TRBD1. Per the germline V gene, CDR1 is LNHDA and CDR2 is SQIVND (reference sequence). Losses at the gene ends were 6 bases for V and 5 bases for J; bases not matched to a gene: 6. The CDR3 covers 13 residues.

Only one count was recorded for this clone. The V and J genes are TRBV19 and TRBJ1-1; D unclear. The V end lost 5 bases, the J end lost 1 base, and 17 bases lay between the germline ends. This CDR3 spans 16 amino acids. The germline CDR1 and CDR2 sequences are LNHDA and SQIVND (reference sequence). CDR3 protein: CASSLVWRIKNTEAFF. CDR3 DNA: TGTGCCAGTAGTCTCGTCTGGAGAATTAAGAACACTGAAGCTTTCTTT.

The CDR3 sequence is CASSLFAPGQGHEKLFF. Here the CDR3 DNA reads TGCGCCAGCAGCCTTTTTGCTCCGGGACAGGGCCATGAAAAACTGTTTTTT. The chain carries TRBV4-1 and TRBJ1-4; 9 bases agree with TRBD1. After removal of 4 bases from V and 6 bases from J, the junction contained 12 bases not matched to a gene. Germline V CDR1 and CDR2: MGHRA, YSYEKL. This CDR3 comprises 17 residues.

The gene calls are TRBV24-1 and TRBJ2-3; TRBD1 might be the D (6 bases). This CDR3 region has 14 residues. Germline values: CDR1 KGHDR, CDR2 SFDVKD. The V end was cut by 6 bases, the J end by 2 bases, with 11 bases between. CDR3 in amino acids: CATSLDSFTDTQYF. The CDR3, as DNA: TGTGCCACCAGTTTGGACAGCTTCACAGATACGCAGTATTTT.

The CDR3 sequence is CASRDRGRGAYNEQFF. The CDR3 DNA is TGTGCCAGCAGAGACAGGGGACGAGGCGCCTACAATGAGCAGTTCTTC. The chain employs TRBV3-1 (or the pseudogene TRBV3-2) and TRBJ2-1; 8 bases line up with TRBD1. The CDR3 is 16 amino acids. Germline trimming cut 6 bases from V and 2 bases from J; bases unmatched to any gene: 9. Germline V lookup: CDR1 LGHDT, CDR2 YNNKEL (reference sequence).

Comments on this clone: A read error may account for a junction end that differs from germline. The chain uses TRBV19 and TRBJ2-7; D is uncertain. This CDR3 is built from 12 residues. Looked up from germline, CDR1 is LNHDA and CDR2 is SQIVND (reference sequence). CDR3 loop: CASSIGAYGQYF. The DNA of the CDR3 is TGTGCCAGTAGTATAGGGGCGTACGGGCAGTACTTC.